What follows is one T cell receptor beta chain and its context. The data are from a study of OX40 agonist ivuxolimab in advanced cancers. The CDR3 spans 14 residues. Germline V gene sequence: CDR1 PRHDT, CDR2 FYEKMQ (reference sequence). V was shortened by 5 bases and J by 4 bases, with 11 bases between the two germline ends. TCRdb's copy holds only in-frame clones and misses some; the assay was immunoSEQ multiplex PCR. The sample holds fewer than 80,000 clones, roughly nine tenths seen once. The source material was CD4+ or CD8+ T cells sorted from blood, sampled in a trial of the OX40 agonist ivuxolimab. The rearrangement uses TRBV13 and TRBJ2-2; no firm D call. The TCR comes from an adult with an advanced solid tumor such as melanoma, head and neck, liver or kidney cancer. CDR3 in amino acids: CASSPPLGTGELFF. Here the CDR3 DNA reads TGTGCCAGCAGCCCCCCTTTGGGCACCGGGGAGCTGTTTTTT.